The TCR beta chain described here comes from a study of T cell responses to AZD1222 COVID-19 vaccine. Notes on this clone: Antigen unknown.

Study conclusions and caveats: Spike-specific TCR breadth and depth were elevated following two AZD1222 doses.

Profiled with immunoSEQ multiplex PCR; TCRdb holds only in-frame clones, not every one. The data contain about 92,000 clones, roughly 88% of them seen just once; the ten biggest clones take up about 24%. CDR1 is SGHTA and CDR2 is FQGNSA in the germline V gene. V lost 4 bases to trimming and J lost 11 bases, with 18 bases between them. The CDR3 runs 14 residues. Sequenced here: peripheral blood, sampled on day 0 of AZD1222 vaccination. V is TRBV7-2 and J is TRBJ1-5; D might be TRBD1 (6 bases). The receptor was derived from an adult in good health. The CDR3, as DNA: TGTGCCAGCAGCTCAGGACAGTCCCCGGGGACCCAGCATTTT. Encoded protein: CASSSGQSPGTQHF.